This passage covers 10 T cell receptor beta chains from one sample sequenced in a study of T cell responses to AZD1222 COVID-19 vaccine. Generated by immunoSEQ multiplex PCR, the TCRdb table keeps only in-frame clones and is missing some. The data show 150,000 to 200,000 clones, roughly nine tenths seen once. The sample here was peripheral blood, taken 28 days after the second AZD1222 dose. These TCRs come from an adult who received the AZD1222 COVID-19 vaccine.

The genes are TRBV5-1 and TRBJ1-2; D unresolved. The CDR3 contains 14 residues. V was shortened by 3 bases and J by 0 bases, with 9 bases between the two germline ends. Germline CDR1 is SGHRS and CDR2 is YFSETQ. The CDR3 DNA follows: TGCGCCAGCAGCTCCCCCGGGACTAACTATGGCTACACCTTC. Its protein is CASSSPGTNYGYTF. The full variable domain, rest sourced from reference TRBV5-1 and TRBJ1-2, is KAGVTQTPRYLIKTRGQQVTLSCSPISGHRSVSWYQQTPGQGLQFLFEYFSETQRNKGNFPGRFSGRQFSNSRSEMNVSTLELGDSALYLCASSSPGTNYGYTFGSGTRLTVV.

The chain employs TRBV25-1 and TRBJ1-2; 9 bases are shared with TRBD1. The CDR3 sequence is 11 residues long. Germline-derived CDR1 and CDR2 are MGHDK and SYGVNS. After removal of 9 bases from V and 7 bases from J, the junction contained 3 bases not matched to a gene. CDR3 loop: CASGQGIGYTF. The CDR3 DNA follows: TGTGCCAGTGGACAGGGGATTGGCTACACCTTC.

The rearrangement links TRBV7-3 to TRBJ2-7; 10 nucleotides agree with TRBD1. Unmatched junction bases numbered 4, after V lost 5 bases and J lost 6 bases. The CDR3 covers 13 residues. Per the germline V gene, CDR1 is SGHTA and CDR2 is FQGTGA. CDR3 sequence (DNA): TGTGCCAGCAGCCCTGGGACAGGGGTCGAGCAGTACTTC. It encodes CASSPGTGVEQYF.

The chain joins TRBV7-8 to TRBJ2-5; no reliable D call. There are 17 residues in the CDR3. Per the germline V gene, CDR1 is SGHVS and CDR2 is FQNEAQ. The V gene lost 5 bases and the J gene lost 4 bases, with 23 bases spanning the gap. The DNA for the CDR3 is TGTGCCAGCAGCATCACCACCGGACCGTCAGGTGCAGAGACCCAGTACTTC. This codes for CASSITTGPSGAETQYF.

This chain joins TRBV10-1 and TRBJ2-1; 7 nucleotides line up with TRBD2. The CDR3 is 19 residues long. Germline V gene sequence: CDR1 WNHNN, CDR2 SYGVQD (reference sequence). J lost 4 bases, V lost 2 bases, and 17 bases had no gene match. CDR3 region: CASSEPRPGGGSGYNEQFF. CDR3 nucleotides: TGCGCCAGCAGTGAGCCCAGGCCCGGAGGCGGGAGTGGATACAATGAGCAGTTCTTC.

The chain carries TRBV3-1 (or the pseudogene TRBV3-2) and TRBJ1-2; tentative D call: TRBD1 (5 bases). Trimming took off 1 base at V and 2 bases at J, with 11 bases between the two ends. The CDR3 length is 15 residues. From germline, CDR1 is LGHDT and CDR2 YNNKEL (reference sequence). CDR3 bases: TGTGCCAGCAGCCAAGCCGGGACCCTAAACTATGGCTACACCTTC. It codes for CASSQAGTLNYGYTF.

This clone was detected a few times. The chain combines TRBV6-5 with TRBJ2-1, with D tentatively TRBD1 (5 bases). Trimming removed 2 bases from V and 10 bases from J, with 15 bases in between. The germline gives CDR1 MNHEY, CDR2 SVGAGI. This CDR3 is 14 amino acids long. The CDR3 region is CASSYDSLSSEQFF. In DNA, the CDR3 is TGTGCCAGCAGTTACGACAGTTTATCGTCAGAGCAGTTCTTC.

This rearrangement joins TRBV5-1 to TRBJ2-7; TRBD2 is a possible D gene (6 bases). V shed 2 bases and J shed 6 bases, with 15 bases lying between them. The CDR3 has 14 amino acids. Per the germline V gene, CDR1 is SGHRS and CDR2 is YFSETQ. The CDR3 sequence: CASSFNRGNGEQYF. The CDR3 DNA reads as TGCGCCAGCAGCTTTAACCGGGGGAATGGCGAGCAGTACTTC.

J is TRBJ2-3 and V is TRBV19, with unresolved D. The CDR3 is made up of 14 amino acids. Germline CDR1 LNHDA, CDR2 SQIVND (reference sequence). Trimming shortened V by 6 bases and J by 0 bases, and 10 bases separated the two germline ends. The CDR3 loop reads CASRPTSSTDTQYF. The CDR3 coding sequence is TGTGCCAGTAGGCCGACCTCTAGCACAGATACGCAGTATTTT.

This chain links TRBV13 with TRBJ2-5; no reliable D call. Trimming removed 1 base at V and 1 base at J, with 7 bases between. The CDR3 is 14 amino acids. Per the germline V gene, CDR1 is PRHDT and CDR2 is FYEKMQ (reference sequence). CDR3 coding DNA: TGTGCCAGCAGCTTAGCGGAAACCCAAGAGACCCAGTACTTC. This translates into CASSLAETQETQYF. Variable domain in full (rest from reference TRBV13 and TRBJ2-5): AAGVIQSPRHLIKEKRETATLKCYPIPRHDTVYWYQQGPGQDPQFLISFYEKMQSDKGSIPDRFSAQQFSDYHSELNMSSLELGDSALYFCASSLAETQETQYFGPGTRLLVL.